A selection of T cell receptor beta chains follows, all from one sample in a study of T cell responses to AZD1222 COVID-19 vaccine. Generated by immunoSEQ multiplex PCR, the TCRdb table keeps only in-frame clones and is missing some. This sample carries around 66,000 clones, approximately 79% of them seen once, and the ten largest clones take approximately 23%. The starting material was peripheral blood, obtained on day 0 of MenACWY control vaccination. All receptors derive from an adult in good health. CDR3s include the opening cysteine and the closing phenylalanine or tryptophan.

j_call: TRBJ2-3
v_call: TRBV6-2/TRBV6-3
cdr3_aa: CASSPKPPSTDTQYF

j_call: TRBJ2-3
v_call: TRBV11-2
cdr3_aa: CASSPLTLSTDTQYF

j_call: TRBJ1-2
v_call: TRBV5-4
cdr3_aa: CASSLNSNYGYTF

j_call: TRBJ1-2
v_call: TRBV6-6
cdr3_aa: CASRDGRQYGYTF

j_call: TRBJ2-7
v_call: TRBV6-5
cdr3_aa: CASSRDSRSGEQYF

j_call: TRBJ2-6
v_call: TRBV19
cdr3_aa: CASSIPGLSGANVLTF

j_call: TRBJ2-5
v_call: TRBV2
cdr3_aa: CASSAGETQYF

j_call: TRBJ2-3
v_call: TRBV3-1/TRBV3-2
cdr3_aa: CASSLSVGQADTQYF

j_call: TRBJ1-6
v_call: TRBV6-1
cdr3_aa: CASSEDRGRSPLHF

j_call: TRBJ1-5
v_call: TRBV20-1
cdr3_aa: CSASPGNGPQHF

j_call: TRBJ1-4
v_call: TRBV5-1
cdr3_aa: CASSLDGQGATEKLFF

j_call: TRBJ1-1
v_call: TRBV28
cdr3_aa: CASSFTQKNTEAFF

j_call: TRBJ1-4
v_call: TRBV28
cdr3_aa: CASSSRIEEKLFF

j_call: TRBJ1-6
v_call: TRBV5-8
cdr3_aa: CASSYRTVRYNSPLHF

j_call: TRBJ2-7
v_call: TRBV30
cdr3_aa: CAWESTGSYEQYF

j_call: TRBJ2-1
v_call: TRBV29-1
cdr3_aa: CSVELTRGRGDEQFF

j_call: TRBJ2-5
v_call: TRBV5-1
cdr3_aa: CASSSTSGGPETQYF

j_call: TRBJ1-6
v_call: TRBV7-9
cdr3_aa: CASSLSQGNSPLHF

j_call: TRBJ2-7
v_call: TRBV5-1
cdr3_aa: CASSLGRHEQYF

j_call: TRBJ1-5
v_call: TRBV6-2/TRBV6-3
cdr3_aa: CASSYPPDRDYQPQHF

j_call: TRBJ2-5
v_call: TRBV4-3
cdr3_aa: CASSQGARQQETQYF

j_call: TRBJ2-3
v_call: TRBV27
cdr3_aa: CASSQHGWASRGPDTQYF

j_call: TRBJ1-1
v_call: TRBV5-1
cdr3_aa: CASSLGLGGNTEAFF

j_call: TRBJ1-1
v_call: TRBV5-1
cdr3_aa: CASSSLPGHQRTEAFF

j_call: TRBJ1-2
v_call: TRBV19
cdr3_aa: CASKVGTGNYGYTF

j_call: TRBJ2-5
v_call: TRBV6-5
cdr3_aa: CASSTSQGSQETQYF

j_call: TRBJ1-1
v_call: TRBV5-3
cdr3_aa: CARSLARTGVSEAFF

j_call: TRBJ1-5
v_call: TRBV2
cdr3_aa: CASSAEDSNQPQHF

j_call: TRBJ2-7
v_call: TRBV5-5
cdr3_aa: CASSPHSEQYF

j_call: TRBJ1-1
v_call: TRBV4-1
cdr3_aa: CASSLAGTGLNTEAFF

j_call: TRBJ2-2
v_call: TRBV29-1
cdr3_aa: CSVDDLNTGELFF

j_call: TRBJ2-7
v_call: TRBV5-1
cdr3_aa: CASSSGDSVYEQYF